A single sample gave rise to the 3 T cell receptor beta chains below, sequenced in a study of blood T cell repertoires in COVID-19. Some clones are missing from TCRdb's copy, which holds only in-frame ones; the method was immunoSEQ multiplex PCR. The table has about 36,000 clones, roughly 84% seen once. Sequenced sample: peripheral blood. Receptors originate from a human donor in a cohort sampled during active COVID-19.

This clone has only one observation. The CDR3 DNA is TGTGCCAGCTCCCGAGCGGGGGAAGAGACCCAGTACTTC. Translating gives CASSRAGEETQYF. The chain recombines TRBV18 with TRBJ2-5; 8 nucleotides agree with TRBD2. The J segment lost 3 bases and the V segment lost 6 bases, leaving 3 bases of the junction unmatched. This CDR3 spans 13 amino acids. Per the germline V gene, CDR1 is KGHSH and CDR2 is LQKENI.

This clone appeared once. The chain uses TRBV19 and TRBJ2-3, with D tentatively TRBD1 (5 bases). Germline V gene data show CDR1 as LNHDA and CDR2 as SQIVND (reference sequence). The CDR3 is made up of 17 amino acids. Trimming stripped 4 bases from V and 1 base from J, with 18 bases between. In nucleotides, the CDR3 is TGTGCCAGTAGTAGGGCCAGGGTGAGAGCAGGCACAGATACGCAGTATTTT. The encoded protein is CASSRARVRAGTDTQYF.

This rearrangement joins TRBV6-4 to TRBJ1-4; D is possibly TRBD1 (6 bases). The V gene lost 2 bases and the J gene lost 8 bases, with 15 bases spanning the gap. Per germline, CDR1 MRHNA and CDR2 SNTAGT. CDR3 length: 15 residues. The CDR3 region has the DNA TGTGCCAGCAGTGACGTCCCAGGGGTGAAGGAAAAACTGTTTTTT. Amino acid sequence: CASSDVPGVKEKLFF.